This TCR beta chain comes out of a study of tissue T cells after allogeneic stem cell transplantation (dated 2022 in TCRdb). For context, the study as a whole: Over a roughly three-year period, a research-autopsy study prospectively enrolled about 7 adult allo-HCT recipients who had steroid-refractory GVHD. About five GVHD patients had pre-transplant PBMCs available, and those PBMCs were of recipient origin. The human arm was conducted as a prospective observational study, and neither blinding nor randomization was performed. For viably preserved blood and marrow, CD3+ T cells were flow-sorted when cell numbers allowed; smaller samples underwent direct DNA extraction. Every GVHD patient received a graft from a donor; a handful of grafts were unmodified and three were CD34-selected to deplete T cells. TCR beta repertoires were profiled across many tissues obtained from research autopsies of patients with and without GVHD, as well as in mouse models of GVHD. Gastrointestinal GVHD was present in all GVHD patients, several lines of GVHD-directed therapy were administered to all GVHD patients, and skin involvement was additionally present in five GVHD patients.

Reading the label with the study, this specimen's time point is: recipient (host-origin) PBMCs collected before allo-HCT. The library relied on the immunoSEQ multiplex PCR assay. Adaptive Biotechnologies performed the TCRbeta CDR3 sequencing at survey depth and reported CDR3 sequences, V/J genes, productive frequency and template counts. TCR beta CDR3 regions were amplified from genomic DNA rather than RNA. The original methods were these. Jensen-Shannon divergence served to quantify pairwise repertoire overlap between tissues, with 0 meaning identical and 1 meaning complete divergence. Tissues were clustered by single-linkage agglomerative hierarchical clustering of pairwise JSD values, and the clustering results were displayed as dendrograms. GLIPH2 was run on all patient samples with simulation_depth 1000, kmer_min_depth 3 and cdr3_length_cutoff 8, and groups with more than two unique CDR3s were retained. In a standardized tissue-overlap score, Jaccard GLIPH-group overlap across patients was extrapolated to a standard repertoire size of 1000 clones. Linear mixed-effect models, with tissue as a fixed effect and individual as a random effect, were used to test how diversity related to clinical or experimental variables. What TCRdb holds here is the immuneACCESS table cut down to in-frame rearrangements. Part of the clones is not present; checked against another copy, under half of the missing clones reflect an unresolved V gene, and the others are unexplained. V and J calls and clone size come straight from that table; D and trimming were deduced from the DNA. The sample data list roughly 42,000 clones, and 80% to 95% of these were observed just once. 3.8% of the sample goes to the ten largest clones.

About this clone itself: This receptor's antigen is unknown. Qualities for individual bases were not recorded, and no much larger clone is one base off.

What the work shows at the level of the full study, not this receptor alone: Within patients, how anatomically similar tissues were was a major factor shaping TCR repertoire composition, regardless of disease or transplant status. Few T cell clones were found to be shared across patients, but shared repertoire signatures across patients were revealed in a tissue-specific fashion by motif-based clustering. In both patients and mice, T cells from blood and spleen picked up only a limited part of the TCR repertoire that was detected in tissues. Sampling depth was acknowledged as a limitation, and the patient cohort was both small and clinically heterogeneous. The study did not determine which tissue TCRs were alloreactive or antigen-specific, and some clones might have been persisting host cells.

Sequences DFQATT (CDR1) and SNEGSKA (CDR2) are obtained from the germline V gene (reference sequence). V is clipped by 6 bases and J by 9 bases, and the sequence between their germline boundaries is 12 bases long. The CDR3 measures 11 amino acids from cysteine to phenylalanine. The DNA shown is the 33-base CDR3, in frame from base 1. Rearrangement joined TRBV20-1 to TRBJ2-1, with the D call tentatively TRBD1 or TRBD2, each fitting 5 bases. The origin of this receptor is a woman aged 40-69 years who later had graft-versus-host disease after an allogeneic stem cell transplant. The sequenced sample was blood, obtained before transplantation. The CDR3 reads CSALWDAEQFF. The DNA sequence follows: TGCAGTGCCCTGTGGGACGCTGAGCAGTTCTTC.